This entry is about one TCR beta chain. Its cognate antigen is unknown. This table comes from immunoSEQ multiplex PCR, and its TCRdb copy is limited to in-frame clones, with some not included. The sample lists roughly 46,000 clones; 70% to 85% were seen once. The source of the sample is a study of a mutant IDH1 vaccine in newly diagnosed glioma. Study in general: Treated patients comprised about 60% males and roughly 40% females, mean age approximately 42 years. Visit timing is recorded as week 35 for V12 and week 47 for V13.

Noted time point: week 47, end of study. Doses consisted of 300 ug of mutant IDH1 20-mer peptide each, paired with topical imiquimod. New WHO grade 3 or 4 astrocytomas that were IDH1-mutant and ATRX-lost occurred in the donors. The V end was cut by 0 bases, the J end by 3 bases, with 5 bases between. Germline V gene data show CDR1 as SGHTA and CDR2 as FQGNSA. The CDR3 totals 13 residues. V is TRBV7-2 and J is TRBJ1-1; no reliable D call. The receptor's source is a woman in her 30s with glioma. Some clones in this sample may be carry-over from other donors' samples. The source material was PBMCs, sampled from a glioma patient whose treatment included an IDH1 peptide vaccine. CDR3 bases: TGTGCCAGCAGCTTAGCTGCTCACACTGAAGCTTTCTTT. Its translation is CASSLAAHTEAFF.